This T cell receptor (beta chain) originates from a study of cytomegalovirus exposure and HLA in healthy donors. Study-level results: CMV serostatus was the sole immune exposure information available.

CDR1 is SGHTA and CDR2 is FQGNSA in the germline V gene. Trimming left V 2 bases short and J 4 bases short, with 14 bases between. CDR3 size: 15 residues. PCR involved 60 Vbeta and 13 Jbeta primers. The data were produced by immunoSEQ multiplex PCR, yet TCRdb's version contains in-frame clones alone and is incomplete. Among roughly 300,000 clones listed, roughly 88% were seen once. Details on this clone: The antigen is not known.

The clonotype originates from a man aged 40-50 years in good health and CMV-seropositive. This chain uses TRBV7-2 with TRBJ1-1; perhaps TRBD1 as D (6 bases). The material sequenced was PBMCs. The CDR3 coding sequence is TGTGCCAGCAGCTTAACTGGGGGCGTCGTCACTGAAGCTTTCTTT. Translation gives CASSLTGGVVTEAFF.